This is a list of T cell receptor beta chains from one sample in a study of CXCR3-negative and CXCR3-positive naive CD8 T cells. Each CDR3 protein gets one entry in TCRdb, which reprocessed the 5' RACE reads and gives no DNA. Seen in this sample are roughly 120,000 distinct CDR3 sequences; the ten most common clones hold under 0.75%. The sample taken for sequencing was naive CXCR3+ CD8+ T cells from blood. All receptors derive from a human donor in good health. Some clones in this sample may be carry-over from other donors' samples. Both conserved end residues are part of each CDR3.

cdr3_length	v_call	j_call	cdr3_aa
14	TRBV28	TRBJ1-6	CASSLWPSNSPLHF
14	TRBV28	TRBJ2-7	CASSFSGLPYEQYF
13	TRBV15	TRBJ1-2	CATTGRTDYGYTF
15	TRBV13	TRBJ1-1	CASSFSWESDTEAFF
15	TRBV7-6	TRBJ2-1	CASSPSRALYNEQFF
12	TRBV12-3/TRBV12-4	TRBJ2-1	CASSPNYHEQFF
13	TRBV27	TRBJ1-5	CASSQNEVSPQHF
15	TRBV11-2	TRBJ2-7	CASSPGTSGFYEQYF
16	TRBV7-9	TRBJ2-7	CASSSTGLESSYEQYF
14	TRBV7-2	TRBJ2-7	CASSLGGGYYEQYF
16	TRBV7-9	TRBJ1-4	CATSHVLDPSGEKLFF
14	TRBV7-7	TRBJ2-1	CASGPGLGHNEQFF
15	TRBV11-3	TRBJ2-7	CASSYGQDPSYEQYF
16	TRBV5-4	TRBJ2-3	CASSRWTAKVTDTQYF
16	TRBV28	TRBJ2-5	CASSSRRRGEEETQYF
15	TRBV9	TRBJ2-7	CASSPHGTGIYEQYF
17	TRBV7-2	TRBJ1-1	CASSPQWDSSGNTEAFF
16	TRBV6-2/TRBV6-3	TRBJ2-2	CASSYFLGENTGELFF
11	TRBV3-1	TRBJ2-7	CASSRFYEQYF
15	TRBV6-5	TRBJ2-1	CASSYSGSSYNEQFF
16	TRBV12-5	TRBJ2-5	CASGLAPQGARETQYF
18	TRBV13	TRBJ1-1	CASSAPRGGAIGGTEAFF
13	TRBV5-6	TRBJ2-1	CASSIAGANEQFF
14	TRBV6-5	TRBJ2-3	CASSYGPDGDTQYF
17	TRBV5-1	TRBJ1-1	CTSSPGQGRLMNTEAFF
14	TRBV20-1	TRBJ2-1	CSADQGAGYNEQFF
13	TRBV29-1	TRBJ2-5	CSVEGRGKETQYF
14	TRBV28	TRBJ1-2	CASSLLSGGHGYTF
14	TRBV10-3	TRBJ1-2	CAIRKDSSNYGYTF
13	TRBV20-1	TRBJ1-2	CSARTELDYGYTF
15	TRBV7-8	TRBJ1-1	CASSSITGMNTEAFF
15	TRBV5-1	TRBJ2-7	CASSLGTSGTYEQYF
11	TRBV21-1	TRBJ1-1	CASSRGPEAFF
16	TRBV19	TRBJ1-5	CASTGGSQGFNQPQHF
13	TRBV5-1	TRBJ2-7	CASSLQGVYEQYF
15	TRBV6-5	TRBJ2-7	CASRVDFSSSYEQYF
18	TRBV7-6	TRBJ1-5	CASRLAVAGALLNQPQHF
14	TRBV29-1	TRBJ1-4	CSVLAQGKGEKLFF
13	TRBV7-2	TRBJ2-1	CASSFYSYNEQFF
14	TRBV29-1	TRBJ2-7	CSAQGAGASYEQYF
14	TRBV20-1	TRBJ2-7	CSAGAEFPNYEQYF
11	TRBV29-1	TRBJ1-2	CSVPRSYGYTF
15	TRBV14	TRBJ2-7	CASSPTGTYAYEQYF
12	TRBV12-3/TRBV12-4	TRBJ2-1	CASSSTGGEQFF
14	TRBV2	TRBJ2-1	CASSGEVGENEQFF
16	TRBV6-6	TRBJ2-1	CASSFGLAPTYNEQFF
18	TRBV20-1	TRBJ2-7	CSARDLGLAAPSSYEQYF